These T cell receptor beta chains were read from a single sample in a study of blood T cell repertoires in COVID-19. TCRdb's table, derived via immunoSEQ multiplex PCR, lists solely in-frame clones and lacks some. The sample lists fewer than 650,000 clones; 85% to 90% were seen once. The source material was peripheral blood. These TCRs come from a woman aged 45-60 years with COVID-19, enrolled during active disease. Both conserved end residues are part of each CDR3. Fields, in order: V gene, D gene, clone size, J gene, CDR3 protein, CDR3 DNA. D genes are given only for firm matches. Only some rows state a clone size, as once, few, many or a class for expanded clones.

TRBV3-1/TRBV3-2	.	.	TRBJ2-1	CASSPLTVSSYNEQFF	TGTGCCAGCAGCCCCCTCACTGTGAGCTCCTACAATGAGCAGTTCTTC
TRBV9	.	.	TRBJ2-7	CASSEDPGYEQYF	TGTGCCAGCAGCGAGGACCCGGGGTACGAGCAGTACTTC
TRBV30	.	.	TRBJ1-2	CAWDSKVNYGYTF	TGTGCCTGGGACAGCAAGGTTAACTATGGCTACACCTTC
TRBV11-2	TRBD1	.	TRBJ1-5	CASSLDRGNQPQHF	TGTGCCAGCAGCCTGGACAGGGGAAATCAGCCCCAGCATTTT
TRBV25-1	.	.	TRBJ1-2	CASSPGGVGGYTF	TGTGCCAGCAGTCCTGGAGGGGTAGGCGGCTACACCTTC
TRBV3-1/TRBV3-2	TRBD2	.	TRBJ2-1	CASRGLAGGLYNEQFF	TGTGCCAGCAGGGGTCTCGCGGGGGGACTCTACAATGAGCAGTTCTTC
TRBV7-2	TRBD1	.	TRBJ2-2	CASRIDRANTGELFF	TGTGCCAGCAGGATCGACAGGGCGAACACCGGGGAGCTGTTTTTT
TRBV10-3	TRBD2	.	TRBJ2-1	CAISLGERGGLYNEQFF	TGTGCCATCAGCCTGGGGGAGCGGGGGGGATTATACAATGAGCAGTTCTTC
TRBV27	.	.	TRBJ1-2	CASSKGVGHYGYTF	TGTGCCAGCAGCAAAGGGGTAGGGCACTATGGCTACACCTTC
TRBV19	TRBD1	.	TRBJ1-2	CARGDRSNYGYTF	TGTGCCAGGGGGGACAGGAGTAACTATGGCTACACCTTC
TRBV10-3	.	.	TRBJ2-4	CAISENINIQYF	TGTGCCATCAGTGAGAATATTAACATTCAGTACTTC
TRBV11-2	.	once	TRBJ2-2	CASRRETGNTGELFF	TGTGCCAGCAGACGCGAGACAGGGAACACCGGGGAGCTGTTTTTT
TRBV3-1/TRBV3-2	.	.	TRBJ1-4	CASSQEAATNEKLFF	TGTGCCAGCAGCCAGGAGGCTGCAACTAATGAAAAACTGTTTTTT
TRBV7-9	.	.	TRBJ2-7	CASSPPRSLAYEQYF	TGTGCCAGCAGCCCCCCGCGATCCCTAGCCTACGAGCAGTACTTC
TRBV5-1	.	.	TRBJ1-1	CASSSEVRDTEAFF	TGCGCCAGCAGCTCCGAGGTCAGGGACACTGAAGCTTTCTTT